This entry lists 28 T cell receptor beta chains sequenced from one sample in a study of post-analysis software for immune sequencing data. Study observations and caveats: Included in a set of roughly five TRBV segments more frequent in patients than controls were TRBV5-6, TRBV5-1 and TRBV20-1.

The antigens of these receptors remain unknown. TCR beta cDNA libraries included unique molecular identifiers. TCRdb ran MiXCR on the PCR reads and lists one entry per CDR3 protein. The table includes fewer than 900,000 distinct CDR3 sequences, 46% detected once. Material: blood. The receptors were sampled from a girl aged 5 to 17 with multiple sclerosis.

This clonotype has only a few counts. This sequence joins TRBV12-3 or TRBV12-4 and TRBJ2-1, with 11 nucleotides matching TRBD1. The CDR3 totals 15 residues. V lost 6 bases, J lost 5 bases, and 6 bases stayed unmatched. The CDR3 loop reads CASSFGQGANNEQFF. CDR3 nucleotide sequence: TGTGCCAGCAGCTTCGGACAGGGGGCTAACAATGAGCAGTTCTTC.

This chain joins TRBV4-3 and TRBJ2-3; D unresolved. The CDR3 extends over 17 amino acids. Germline loops: CDR1 LGHNA, CDR2 YSLEER. Deletions cut 0 bases from V and 1 base from J, with 14 bases between. CDR3: CASSQDWEEVGTDTQYF. For the CDR3, the DNA is TGCGCCAGCAGCCAAGATTGGGAAGAGGTTGGCACAGATACGCAGTATTTT.

This clonotype was seen only a few times. V is TRBV12-3 or TRBV12-4 and J is TRBJ2-1; D unclear. V was trimmed by 7 bases and J by 3 bases, leaving 16 bases between them. The CDR3 covers 15 residues. CDR3 bases: TGTGCCAGCACCCTGGACCTTTCCGGCTACAATGAGCAGTTCTTC. Translated: CASTLDLSGYNEQFF.

This clonotype was recorded a few times. The V and J genes are TRBV7-9 and TRBJ1-4; D not certain. CDR1 is SEHNR, CDR2 FQNEAQ, per germline (reference sequence). The length of the CDR3 is 12 residues. Trimming took 1 base from V and 8 from J, leaving 5 bases between them. The CDR3 protein is CASSLVEEKLFF. Written as DNA, the CDR3 is TGTGCCAGCAGCTTAGTGGAGGAAAAACTGTTTTTT.

The chain combines TRBV12-3 or TRBV12-4 with TRBJ2-1; D may be TRBD1 (7 bases). The CDR3 extends over 16 amino acids. V was cut by 3 bases and J by 1 base, with 13 bases left in between. DNA for the CDR3: TGTGCCAGCAGTTTTCTTTCAGGGGGGTCCTACAATGAGCAGTTCTTC. Amino acids: CASSFLSGGSYNEQFF.

The chain is built from TRBV15 and TRBJ2-4; 7 bases line up with TRBD1. CDR1 is LNHNV, CDR2 YYDKDF, per germline (reference sequence). The CDR3 is made up of 12 amino acids. V shed 1 base and J 9 bases; nucleotides not matched to a gene: 0. This CDR3 reads CATSRAGGIQYF. DNA of the CDR3: TGTGCCACCAGCAGAGCAGGGGGCATTCAGTACTTC.

This clonotype was seen more than once but under ten times. The chain recombines TRBV7-9 with TRBJ1-2; TRBD1 might be the D (5 bases). With 0 bases removed from V and 1 base from J, the gap between germline ends came to 15 bases. The CDR3 contains 17 residues. Germline values: CDR1 SEHNR, CDR2 FQNEAQ (reference sequence). Here the CDR3 DNA reads TGTGCCAGCAGCTTAGCAGGGGCTACGCCCATTAACTATGGCTACACCTTC. It encodes CASSLAGATPINYGYTF.

This chain links TRBV11-2 with TRBJ1-2, with D perhaps TRBD1 (5 bases). This CDR3 comprises 16 residues. Per the germline V gene, CDR1 is SGHAT and CDR2 is FQNNGV. V lost 6 bases and J 2 bases, leaving 19 bases between the germline ends. The CDR3: CASSPSGAGRNYGYTF. CDR3 sequence (DNA): TGTGCCAGCAGTCCCAGCGGGGCAGGGCGCAACTATGGCTACACCTTC.

V and J are TRBV14 and TRBJ1-5, with TRBD1 matching over 8 bases. V gave up 4 bases and J gave up 3 bases; unmatched junction bases: 2. The CDR3 is 14 residues long. CDR1 is SGHDN and CDR2 is FVKESK in the germline V gene. Here the CDR3 DNA reads TGTGCCAGCAGCCGGACAGGGCTCAATCAGCCCCAGCATTTT. It specifies CASSRTGLNQPQHF.

The chain combines TRBV27 with TRBJ2-5; no clear D. The J call may be incorrect, as the DNA end agrees better with TRBJ2-7. This CDR3 region has 15 residues. Germline V CDR1 and CDR2: MNHEY, SMNVEV (reference sequence). The CDR3: CASSFASSPTYEQYF. CDR3 in DNA: TGTGCCAGCAGTTTCGCGTCTTCCCCCACGTACGAGCAGTACTTC.

This chain links TRBV6-5 with TRBJ1-1, with unresolved D. Germline CDR1 is MNHEY and CDR2 is SVGAGI. Between the trimmed V and J ends, which lost 6 bases and 7 bases, there was a span of 18 bases. This CDR3 comprises 14 residues. CDR3 DNA sequence: TGTGCCAGCAGCGTAAACTTGAGGCAGGTTGAAGCTTTCTTT. Residues: CASSVNLRQVEAFF.

The CDR3 DNA follows: TGTGCCAGCAGCTTCCGACAGGGAGGTCACACTGAAGCTTTCTTT. It translates to CASSFRQGGHTEAFF. This chain joins TRBV5-5 and TRBJ1-1, with 7 bases lining up with TRBD1. CDR1 and CDR2 from the germline V gene are SGHKS and YYEKEE (reference sequence). The ends lost 2 bases at V and 3 bases at J; junction bases unmatched: 7. This CDR3 has 15 residues.

The chain couples TRBV6-5 to TRBJ2-3; 7 bases are a match to TRBD2. Germline values: CDR1 MNHEY, CDR2 SVGAGI. This CDR3 has 17 amino acids. Trimming took 2 bases from V and 5 from J; bases not matched to a gene: 13. DNA for the CDR3: TGTGCCAGCAGTTACGGGGTAGGCGGGAGTTATGGAGATACGCAGTATTTT. Residues: CASSYGVGGSYGDTQYF.

V usage is TRBV30 and J usage is TRBJ1-4; 11 bases line up with TRBD1. This CDR3 is 13 amino acids long. CDR1 and CDR2 from the germline V gene are GTSNPN and SVGIG (reference sequence). V trimming: 5 bases; J trimming: 8 bases; junction bases outside the gene matches: 4. The CDR3 DNA is TGTGCCTGGGGGACAGGGGGGACCGAAAAACTGTTTTTT. Its protein is CAWGTGGTEKLFF. The whole variable domain, remainder taken from reference TRBV30 and TRBJ1-4, is SQTIHQWPATLVQPVGSPLSLECTVEGTSNPNLYWYRQAAGRGLQLLFYSVGIGQISSEVPQNLSASRPQDRQFILSSKKLLLSDSGFYLCAWGTGGTEKLFFGSGTQLSVL.

This clonotype was picked up many times. The chain has TRBV12-3 or TRBV12-4 and TRBJ1-4; D ambiguous. V dropped 6 bases and J dropped 5 bases, with 16 bases sitting between them. This CDR3 is built from 15 residues. Here the CDR3 DNA reads TGTGCCAGCAGGCGGACCCTAAACTGGAATGAAAAACTGTTTTTT. Its protein is CASRRTLNWNEKLFF.

The chain joins TRBV12-3 or TRBV12-4 to TRBJ2-3; D not certain. The CDR3 spans 10 residues. The V gene lost 1 base and the J gene lost 14 bases, with 7 bases spanning the gap. As DNA, the CDR3 is TGTGCCAGCAGTTTAGGGGTCCCGTATTTT. Its translation is CASSLGVPYF.

V is TRBV7-2 and J is TRBJ2-1, with TRBD2 matching 10 bases. CDR1 and CDR2 from the germline V gene are SGHTA and FQGNSA. This CDR3 region has 18 residues. Trimming at V came to 2 bases and at J to 0 bases, leaving 7 bases not matched to a gene. The CDR3 reads CASSLFLAGVSSYNEQFF. As DNA, the CDR3 is TGTGCCAGCAGCTTATTCCTAGCGGGGGTGAGCTCCTACAATGAGCAGTTCTTC.

The CDR3 here is CASSLAGSYQETQYF. CDR3 DNA sequence: TGTGCCAGCAGCTTGGCCGGTTCGTACCAAGAGACCCAGTACTTC. The chain carries TRBV5-6 and TRBJ2-5; no reliable D call. Germline loops: CDR1 SGHDT, CDR2 YYEEEE. The CDR3 spans 15 residues. Trimming cost V 0 bases and J 0 bases, with 9 bases left between them. Based on the CDR3 plus reference TRBV5-6 and TRBJ2-5, the full variable domain is DAGVTQSPTHLIKTRGQQVTLRCSPKSGHDTVSWYQQALGQGPQFIFQYYEEEERQRGNFPDRFSGHQFPNYSSELNVNALLLGDSALYLCASSLAGSYQETQYFGPGTRLLVL.

This clonotype showed up just once. The chain is built from TRBV4-3 and TRBJ2-1; D might be TRBD2 (5 bases). The CDR3 is made up of 14 amino acids. The V end was cut by 0 bases, the J end by 2 bases, with 5 bases between. CDR1 and CDR2 (germline): LGHNA, YSLEER. The CDR3 here is CASSQDGTYNEQFF. CDR3 nucleotides: TGCGCCAGCAGCCAAGACGGGACCTACAATGAGCAGTTCTTC.

The chain uses TRBV7-2 and TRBJ2-1, with TRBD2 as a possible D gene (5 bases). The CDR3 has 15 residues. Germline V CDR1 and CDR2: SGHTA, FQGNSA. Trimming pared 1 base from V and 2 bases from J, leaving 9 bases between. In DNA, the CDR3 is TGTGCCAGCAGCTTAGTGCTGCGGGCCTACAATGAGCAGTTCTTC. Encoded protein: CASSLVLRAYNEQFF.

This sequence joins TRBV12-3 or TRBV12-4 and TRBJ2-3, with TRBD2 identical over 8 bases. The CDR3 sequence is 15 residues long. The V and J ends lost 0 bases and 4 bases, in that order; junction bases with no gene match: 3. The CDR3 loop is CASSLAGAGADTQYF. CDR3 nucleotides: TGTGCCAGCAGTTTAGCCGGAGCGGGAGCAGATACGCAGTATTTT.

This clonotype was recorded at least ten times. The rearrangement uses TRBV27 and TRBJ2-7, with TRBD1 matching over 10 bases. Trimming removed 4 bases from V and 4 bases from J; junction bases left unmatched: 7. The germline gives CDR1 MNHEY, CDR2 SMNVEV (reference sequence). The CDR3 loop spans 15 amino acids. CDR3 DNA sequence: TGTGCCAGCAGTTCGGACAGGGGGAGTTTATACGAGCAGTACTTC. Translation gives CASSSDRGSLYEQYF.

The chain is built from TRBV7-8 and TRBJ2-2, with TRBD2 matching over 10 bases. The CDR3 runs 16 residues. Germline CDR1 is SGHVS and CDR2 is FQNEAQ. The V gene end was trimmed by 3 bases and the J gene end by 2 bases; junction bases not matched to a gene: 3. CDR3 sequence: CASSFGLADNTGELFF. CDR3 nucleotide sequence: TGTGCCAGCAGCTTTGGACTAGCGGATAACACCGGGGAGCTGTTTTTT.

The rearrangement uses TRBV7-3 and TRBJ1-4; 7 bases line up with TRBD1. V was pared by 0 bases and J by 8 bases, with 6 bases of the junction left unmatched. This CDR3 is built from 15 residues. Germline loops: CDR1 SGHTA, CDR2 FQGTGA. The CDR3 DNA reads as TGTGCCAGCAGCTTAACAGGGGGCGGTCCCGAAAAACTGTTTTTT. Translated: CASSLTGGGPEKLFF.

This chain links TRBV27 with TRBJ1-4, with TRBD1 matching over 7 bases. The CDR3 spans 14 residues. Germline CDR1 and CDR2: MNHEY and SMNVEV (reference sequence). Trimming cost V 11 bases and J 7 bases; bases outside gene matches: 13. The CDR3 nucleotides read TGTGCCTCCGGAGGGGGCAGGGCGACTGAAAAACTGTTTTTT. Translated: CASGGGRATEKLFF.

This clonotype was counted a few times. The chain couples TRBV7-2 to TRBJ1-2; D not certain. The CDR3 runs 12 residues. From germline, CDR1 is SGHTA and CDR2 FQGNSA. The ends were cut back, 2 bases at V and 11 bases at J, with 12 bases in the middle. CDR3 DNA: TGTGCCAGCAGCTTAATCTTCGGAGGGTACACCTTC. Translating gives CASSLIFGGYTF. Complete variable domain (other parts from reference TRBV7-2 and TRBJ1-2): GAGVSQSPSNKVTEKGKDVELRCDPISGHTALYWYRQSLGQGLEFLIYFQGNSAPDKSGLPSDRFSAERTGGSVSTLTIQRTQQEDSAVYLCASSLIFGGYTFGSGTRLTVV.

This chain links TRBV10-1 with TRBJ2-4; possibly TRBD1 or TRBD2 for D (5 bases each). The end of the DNA aligns better with TRBJ2-5, so the J call may be wrong. Germline CDR1 is WNHNN and CDR2 is SYGVQD (reference sequence). The CDR3 length is 13 residues. The CDR3 region has the DNA TGCGCCAGCAGCGAAGACGGGGCAGCGACCCAGTACTTC. Translation: CASSEDGAATQYF.

This clonotype has just a few counts. This chain uses TRBV24-1 with TRBJ2-5; 11 nucleotides align to TRBD2. This CDR3 contains 16 residues. Looked up from germline, CDR1 is KGHDR and CDR2 is SFDVKD. The ends lost 3 bases at V and 5 bases at J; junction bases unmatched: 7. The CDR3 region is CATSDPGASGGETQYF. DNA of the CDR3: TGTGCCACCAGTGATCCAGGGGCTAGCGGGGGGGAGACCCAGTACTTC.